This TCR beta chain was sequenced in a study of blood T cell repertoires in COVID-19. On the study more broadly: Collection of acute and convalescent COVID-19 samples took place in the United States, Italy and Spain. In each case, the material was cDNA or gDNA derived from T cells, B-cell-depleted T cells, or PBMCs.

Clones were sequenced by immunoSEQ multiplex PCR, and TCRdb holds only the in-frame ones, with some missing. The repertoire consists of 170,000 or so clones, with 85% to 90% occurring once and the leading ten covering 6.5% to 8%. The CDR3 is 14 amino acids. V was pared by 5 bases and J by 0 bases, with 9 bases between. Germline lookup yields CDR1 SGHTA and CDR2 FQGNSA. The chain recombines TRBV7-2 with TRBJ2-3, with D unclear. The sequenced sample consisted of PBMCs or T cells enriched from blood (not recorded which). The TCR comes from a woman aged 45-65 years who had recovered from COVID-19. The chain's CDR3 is CASSPWPSTDTQYF. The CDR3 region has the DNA TGTGCCAGCAGCCCCTGGCCGAGCACAGATACGCAGTATTTT. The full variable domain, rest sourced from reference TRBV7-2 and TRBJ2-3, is GAGVSQSPSNKVTEKGKDVELRCDPISGHTALYWYRQSLGQGLEFLIYFQGNSAPDKSGLPSDRFSAERTGGSVSTLTIQRTQQEDSAVYLCASSPWPSTDTQYFGPGTRLTVL.